These T cell receptor beta chains were read from a single sample in a study of OX40 agonist ivuxolimab in advanced cancers. The method was immunoSEQ multiplex PCR; TCRdb's version includes in-frame clones alone and lacks a portion of them. The table shows 80,000 to 100,000 clones, with 90% occurring only once. The sequenced sample was CD4+ or CD8+ T cells sorted from blood, obtained in a trial of the OX40 agonist ivuxolimab. The receptors were sampled from an adult with an advanced solid tumor such as melanoma, head and neck, liver or kidney cancer. The CDR3 runs from the conserved cysteine through the conserved F or W. The D gene is left open where the match is weak. Where a row states a size, it is once, few, many or the class of an expanded clone; other rows omit it.

cdr3_nt cdr3_aa cdr3_length d_call j_call v_call clone_size
TGTGCCAGCAGCTATAGACTAGCGGGGCCCTACGAGCAGTACTTC CASSYRLAGPYEQYF 15 TRBD2 TRBJ2-7 TRBV11-3 once
TGTGCCAGCTCACCACGGGGCACCCAAGAGACCCAGTACTTC CASSPRGTQETQYF 14 - TRBJ2-5 TRBV18 once
TGTGCTAGCAGCTTAGACCGGGACGGTACGCAGTATTTT CASSLDRDGTQYF 13 - TRBJ2-3 TRBV7-7 -
TGTGCCAGCAGCTTACTACCGGGACTAGCGGAACACTACGAGCAGTACTTC CASSLLPGLAEHYEQYF 17 TRBD2 TRBJ2-7 TRBV7-2 -
TGCGCCAGCAGCTTCTCAGGGGGCCTCACTGAAGCTTTCTTT CASSFSGGLTEAFF 14 TRBD1 TRBJ1-1 TRBV5-1 once
TGTGCCAGCTCACCGTCGACAACATATACGCAGTATTTT CASSPSTTYTQYF 13 - TRBJ2-3 TRBV18 -
TGCAGCGTGGACCGACAGGGCTTCTATGGCTACACCTTC CSVDRQGFYGYTF 13 TRBD1 TRBJ1-2 TRBV29-1 -
TGTGCCAGCAGCTCTCCTTTCCGGGGTCAAGAGACCCAGTACTTC CASSSPFRGQETQYF 15 - TRBJ2-5 TRBV11-3 -
TGTGCCAGCTCACTGAAAAGGGACAGTGAGACCCAGTACTTC CASSLKRDSETQYF 14 TRBD1 TRBJ2-5 TRBV18 -
TGTGCCAGCAGCGCCAGCGGGAGGGCTGACACCGGGGAGCTGTTTTTT CASSASGRADTGELFF 16 TRBD2 TRBJ2-2 TRBV7-3 -
TGTGCCAGTAGTCTCCCGGGACAGGGGAGCACTGAAGCTTTCTTT CASSLPGQGSTEAFF 15 TRBD1 TRBJ1-1 TRBV19 -
TGTGCCAGCGGACAGGGGTATGGCTACACCTTC CASGQGYGYTF 11 TRBD1 TRBJ1-2 TRBV6-5 -
TGTGCCAGCAGCTTGGGCCGGGTTCAAGCTTTCTTT CASSLGRVQAFF 12 - TRBJ1-1 TRBV5-6 -
TGCAGCTTTACGGGGCAGGGTAACACTGAAGCTTTCTTT CSFTGQGNTEAFF 13 - TRBJ1-1 TRBV29-1 -
TGTGCCAGCAGCTTAGGGTCAGGGTTGGGAAACACCATATATTTT CASSLGSGLGNTIYF 15 - TRBJ1-3 TRBV7-8 -
TGTGCCAGCAGTGAAAGGTCTTTCTATAATTCACCCCTCCACTTT CASSERSFYNSPLHF 15 - TRBJ1-6 TRBV2 -